This T cell receptor (beta chain) appears in the sequencing data of a study of T cell repertoires in cytomegalovirus infection (dated by TCRdb to between 2018 and 2020). The study in broad terms: Recently identified HLA-C-restricted CMV epitopes, whose presentation resists viral immunomodulation, were targeted by peptide stimulations together with well-studied HLA-B-restricted epitopes. Because public TCR beta signatures pointed to carriage of CMV infection together with the matching HLA type, the HLA type of each donor mattered for the analysis.

CDR1 SGHVS and CDR2 FNYEAQ are derived from the germline V gene. The CDR3, cysteine through phenylalanine, is 16 amino acids long. Of the read, only the CDR3 DNA is kept; its 48 bases are in frame from base 1. The V end loses 5 bases and the J end loses 6 bases, and a stretch of 22 bases separates them. Data came from an Illumina HiSeq 1500. TCRdb trimmed the raw reads at Q25, called clones with MiXCR and kept productive beta chains. Rows matching on CDR3 protein sequence are summarized as one entry with the most common DNA and genes. The sample table lists about 830,000 distinct CDR3 sequences, roughly 33% of them with a count of one. The ten largest clones capture roughly 12% of the sample. The table lists this clonotype with a few counts. This receptor's antigen is unknown. Within one base of it there is no much larger clone, and no base qualities were kept. The full study reports these points: The ex vivo response was dominated by HLA-C-restricted CMV-specific TCR beta clonotypes, which also provided the single most frequent clonotype in two of eight donors. Carriers of CMV infection plus the relevant HLA type were discriminated by the cumulative frequency of public TCR beta family members in the study cohort and in an independent roughly 400-donor cohort.

The sample's treatment or condition, from its label and the paper: in vitro stimulation with specific CMV peptide epitopes to enrich CMV-specific T cells. The chain was built from TRBV7-6 and TRBJ1-1, with a weak D call of TRBD1 (5 bases match). This receptor was taken from a human donor in good health (CMV status not recorded). Some clones in this sample may be carry-over from other donors' samples. The starting material was cultured CD8+ T cells from PBMCs, obtained from culture after CMV antigen stimulation. The CDR3 reads as follows: CASSPMPQGRLAEAFF. The sequenced DNA is TGTGCCAGCAGCCCCATGCCTCAGGGCCGGCTTGCTGAAGCTTTCTTT.